This note documents a single T cell receptor (beta chain) sequence. The antigen is not known. This record belongs to a study of Ad26.COV2.S vaccination and SARS-CoV-2 variants. Overall study context: Ad26.COV2.S given intramuscularly, once or twice 56 days apart. Study-level points and caveats: The TCR-based breadth and depth measures might underestimate overall T cell responses. Participants given vaccine showed non-spike TCR breadth similar to that of placebo recipients.

Sample treatment: roughly 19 received Ad26.COV2.S at low or high dose, single or two shots; roughly five received placebo; per-sample allocation not given. The samples date from day 63 after the first vaccine or placebo injection. Generated by immunoSEQ multiplex PCR, the TCRdb table keeps only in-frame clones and is missing some. The sample shows 300,000 to 400,000 clones, about 88% of them seen only once. The material was peripheral blood, obtained in a trial of Ad26.COV2.S vaccine versus placebo. This TCR derives from a person between 18 and 65 years old who received the Ad26.COV2.S COVID-19 vaccine or a placebo.

DNA for the CDR3: TGTGCCAGCGGGTACAGGAGAGGCAATCAGCCCCAGCATTTT. As protein: CASGYRRGNQPQHF. This chain uses TRBV6-5 with TRBJ1-5; D might be TRBD1 (5 bases). Per the germline V gene, CDR1 is MNHEY and CDR2 is SVGAGI. This CDR3 region has 14 residues. Trimming left V 8 bases short and J 2 bases short, with 13 bases between.